The clone carrying this T cell receptor beta chain was observed once. TCRdb keeps only in-frame clones here, not all; method: immunoSEQ multiplex PCR. The sample records 300,000 or so clones, around 88% being singletons. These data belong to a study of blood T cell repertoires in COVID-19. The sequenced material came from peripheral blood. The receptor comes from a woman in her 30s who had recovered from COVID-19.

The CDR3 DNA is TGTGCCAGTAGCCCAATTCAGACAGGGCGCACAGATACGCAGTATTTT. This encodes CASSPIQTGRTDTQYF. The rearrangement uses TRBV19 and TRBJ2-3; 7 bases are shared with TRBD1. The CDR3 contains 16 residues. The junction had 10 bases not matched to a gene; V was cut back by 6 bases and J by 1 base. The germline CDR1 and CDR2 sequences are LNHDA and SQIVND (reference sequence).